The TCR beta chain under discussion was sequenced for a study of blood T cell repertoires in COVID-19 (dated by TCRdb to the early 2020s). About the investigation overall: Samples covering the acute and convalescent phases of COVID-19 were provided by collaborators in the United States, Italy and Spain. The repertoires were made available in a free public database intended to serve as a resource for research on the immune response to SARS-CoV-2. The material from the prospective study consisted of cDNA or gDNA derived from T cells, B-cell-depleted T cells, or PBMCs. Subjects who had been exposed to COVID-19, were actively infected with it, or had recovered from it provided the deeply sampled blood TCRbeta repertoires that made up the dataset. Nearly every sample came with metadata listing a de-identified subject ID, COVID-19 status, age in years and sex. The samples were drawn from two sources: the first 160 participants of the ongoing ImmuneRACE study, and 1,200 or so subjects contributed by 6 global collaborators. Where available, HLA class I and class II types were taken from metadata supplied by the sample provider and were not determined by assay-based typing. What the work shows at the level of the full study, not this receptor alone: Clinical and demographic metadata were provided uncurated, with the amount varying by source and participant.

TCRbeta CDR3 regions were amplified from genomic DNA by means of the immunoSEQ Assay, a bias-controlled multiplex PCR. On the authors' methods: The number of nucleated cells in each sample was estimated by amplification of reference gene primers within the assay. To quantify the absolute abundance of each unique TCRbeta CDR3 rearrangement, sequence reads were collapsed and filtered. For each sample, productive Simpson clonality was calculated as the square root of Simpson's diversity index across productive rearrangements. Not all clones reach the TCRdb copy of this immuneACCESS table, which keeps in-frame sequences only. Checked studies attribute under half of the gap to unresolved V genes and leave the rest unexplained. That table is the source of V, J and clone size, and D and trimming were worked out from the DNA. The sample table shows 110,000 to 150,000 clones, and about 83% are seen once. Approximately 1.4% of the sample lies in the top ten.

The CDR3 sequence holds 16 residues, the cysteine and phenylalanine included. Kept here is only the CDR3 DNA, which spans 48 bases and is read in frame from base 1. According to the germline V gene (reference sequence), CDR1 reads LNHDA and CDR2 reads SQIVND. V loses 5 bases of germline sequence and J loses 1 base, and the interval between the two ends is 17 bases. On this clone itself: The antigen it recognizes is unknown. No much larger clonotype is one base removed from it; base qualities were not supplied.

Collaborating institutions collected whole blood in K2EDTA tubes following their own protocols. For TCRbeta analysis, collaborator samples were shipped as frozen whole blood, as isolated PBMCs, or as DNA extracted from either sample type. The chain is encoded by TRBV19 joined to TRBJ1-1; a tentative D match to TRBD1 spans 6 bases. Source material: peripheral blood. The clonotype was recovered from a human donor in a cohort sampled during active COVID-19. The DNA sequence reads TGTGCCAGTAGTCATCTGGGGGGGCGGGCGAACACTGAAGCTTTCTTT. It specifies CASSHLGGRANTEAFF.